This TCR beta chain was retrieved from a study of post-analysis software for immune sequencing data (dated by TCRdb to the mid-2010s). Some background on the complete study: Relapsing-remitting, secondary progressive and progressive-relapsing multiple sclerosis were recorded as disease courses, and subtype annotation was lacking for some patients. Patient repertoires were compared against roughly 10 previously published healthy control repertoires from donors aged about 6 to 26 years. A subset of samples was prepared in parallel using single-end sample barcoding, then pooled and co-amplified after Illumina adapter ligation.

Reading the germline V gene (reference sequence) gives CDR1 DFQATT and CDR2 SNEGSKA. From cysteine to phenylalanine, the CDR3 is 13 amino acids long. Only the CDR3 portion is preserved as DNA: 39 bases, with reading frame beginning at the first base. V was cut back by 1 base and J by 1 base, leaving a gap of 8 bases between them. To demonstrate the VDJtools post-analysis software, the study profiled TCR beta repertoires from the peripheral blood of about a dozen young patients with multiple sclerosis. The multiple sclerosis patients were children and adolescents ranging in age from roughly 6 to 15 years. This clonotype has more than one count but fewer than ten. Its antigen is not yet known. Base qualities are not provided; no much larger clone lies one nucleotide away. The investigation overall reported the following: Four or five TRBV segments, including TRBV5-6, TRBV5-1 and TRBV20-1, were significantly more frequent in patients than controls. Compared with controls, multiple sclerosis patients had significantly lower normalized Chao1 diversity, a finding suggesting substantial peripheral T-cell clonal expansion. The multiple sclerosis patient group was slightly younger than the control group. Direct clustering with F measure revealed strong co-clustering of samples prepared in the same batch, which led to a batch-effect correction.

Libraries were prepared through PCR. TCRdb lists the instrument as Illumina HiSeq 2500. To reduce PCR and sequencing biases, unique molecular identifiers were incorporated into the TCR beta cDNA libraries. Every 1 to 10 million input T cells yielded roughly 500,000 cDNA molecules, meaning each molecule approximated one T cell. Patient libraries were prepared and sequenced with the same protocol used for the earlier healthy control dataset. Within a given batch, samples were prepared together, multiplexed and sequenced on the same HiSeq lane. The paper's data handling went like this. Raw barcoded reads were processed with MIGEC, and single-read molecular identifier groups were discarded before consensus assembly and CDR3 extraction. VDJtools was used for post-analysis of the clonotype tables, with diversity normalized by down-sampling every dataset to the smallest sample size. In repertoire overlap clustering, CDR3 amino acid sequences, but not nucleotide sequences, were matched to correct batch-related cross-sample contamination. TCRdb trimmed public reads at Q25 via fastp, called clones via MiXCR and kept in-frame beta chains. Duplicate CDR3 protein sequences are folded into a single record with the most common DNA and genes. Here the V and J calls rest on TCRdb's processing, not on the authors' analysis. The sample includes about half a million distinct CDR3 sequences, with 45% observed a single time. 9.5% to 13% of the sample lies in the top ten.

The sequence links TRBV20-1 to TRBJ2-7; no D segment can be confidently identified. Sequenced material: blood. The sequence derives from a girl aged 5-17 years with multiple sclerosis. The DNA reads TGCAGTGCTAGAGGCTTCAAATCCTACGAGCAGTACTTC. This encodes CSARGFKSYEQYF.